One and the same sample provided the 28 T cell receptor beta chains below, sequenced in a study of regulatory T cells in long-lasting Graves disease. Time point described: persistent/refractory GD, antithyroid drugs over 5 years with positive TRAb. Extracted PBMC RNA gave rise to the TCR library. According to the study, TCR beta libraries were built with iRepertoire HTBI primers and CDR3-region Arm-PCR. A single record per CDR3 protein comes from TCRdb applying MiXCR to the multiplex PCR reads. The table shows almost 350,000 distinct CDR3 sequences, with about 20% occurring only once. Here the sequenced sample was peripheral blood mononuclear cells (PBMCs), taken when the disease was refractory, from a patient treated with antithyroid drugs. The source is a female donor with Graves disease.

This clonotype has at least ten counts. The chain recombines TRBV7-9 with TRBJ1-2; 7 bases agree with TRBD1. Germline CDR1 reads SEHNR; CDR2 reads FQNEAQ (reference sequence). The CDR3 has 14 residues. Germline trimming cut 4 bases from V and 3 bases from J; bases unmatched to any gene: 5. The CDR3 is CASSSGQLHYGYTF. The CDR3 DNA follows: TGTGCCAGCAGCTCGGGACAGTTGCACTATGGCTACACCTTC.

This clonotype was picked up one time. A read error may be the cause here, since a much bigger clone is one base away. CDR3 coding DNA: TGTGCCAGCAGTGAAGTAGTTAAGGGTGGCTATGGCTACATCTTC. Translation: CASSEVVKGGYGYIF. V gene TRBV6-2 or TRBV6-3 combines with J gene TRBJ1-2; D uncertain. The CDR3 has 15 residues. Germline V CDR1 and CDR2: MNHEY, SVGEGT.

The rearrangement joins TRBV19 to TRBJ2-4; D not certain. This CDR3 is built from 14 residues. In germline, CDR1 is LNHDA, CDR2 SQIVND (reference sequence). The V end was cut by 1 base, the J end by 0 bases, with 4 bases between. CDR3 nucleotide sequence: TGTGCCAGTAGTATAGCGTTAGCCAAAAACATTCAGTACTTC. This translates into CASSIALAKNIQYF.

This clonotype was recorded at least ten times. DNA for the CDR3: TGTGCCAGCAGTTATCAGGTGGGGACTGAAGCTTTCTTT. This encodes CASSYQVGTEAFF. The chain links TRBV11-2 to TRBJ1-1; D is unresolved. Germline CDR1 reads SGHAT; CDR2 reads FQNNGV. The CDR3 is 13 residues long. Trimming took off 6 bases at V and 5 bases at J, with 13 bases between the two ends.

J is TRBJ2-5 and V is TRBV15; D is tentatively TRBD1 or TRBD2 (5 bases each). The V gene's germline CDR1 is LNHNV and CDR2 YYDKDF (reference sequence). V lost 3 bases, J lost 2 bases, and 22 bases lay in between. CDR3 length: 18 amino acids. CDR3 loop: CATSSLAGALGEQETQYF. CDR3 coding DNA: TGTGCCACCAGCAGCTTAGCTGGGGCCCTTGGGGAGCAAGAGACCCAGTACTTC.

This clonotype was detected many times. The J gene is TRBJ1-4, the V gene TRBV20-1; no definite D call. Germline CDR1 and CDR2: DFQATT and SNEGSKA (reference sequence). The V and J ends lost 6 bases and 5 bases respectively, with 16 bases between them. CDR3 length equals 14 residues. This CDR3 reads CSAIPGWGNEKLFF. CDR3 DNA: TGCAGTGCCATCCCGGGGTGGGGAAATGAAAAACTGTTTTTT.

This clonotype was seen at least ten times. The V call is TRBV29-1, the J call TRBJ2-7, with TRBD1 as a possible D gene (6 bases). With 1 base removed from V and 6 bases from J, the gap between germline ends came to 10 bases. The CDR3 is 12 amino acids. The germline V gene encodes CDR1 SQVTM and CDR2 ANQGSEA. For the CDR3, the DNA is TGCAGCGTTGAAGGGGGGCCGGGCGAGCAGTACTTC. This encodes CSVEGGPGEQYF.

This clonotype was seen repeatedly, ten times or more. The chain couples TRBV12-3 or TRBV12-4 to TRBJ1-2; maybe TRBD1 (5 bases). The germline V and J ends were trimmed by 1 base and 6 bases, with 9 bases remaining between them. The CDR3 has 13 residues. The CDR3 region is CASSLDGGNGYTF. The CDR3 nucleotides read TGTGCCAGCAGTTTAGATGGGGGTAATGGCTACACCTTC.

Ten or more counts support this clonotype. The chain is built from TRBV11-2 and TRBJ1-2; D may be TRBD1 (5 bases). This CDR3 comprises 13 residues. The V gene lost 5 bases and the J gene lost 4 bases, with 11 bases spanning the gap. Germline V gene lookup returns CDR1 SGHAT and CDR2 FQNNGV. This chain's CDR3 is CASSAGQVYGYTF. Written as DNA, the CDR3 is TGTGCCAGCAGCGCCGGACAAGTCTATGGCTACACCTTC.

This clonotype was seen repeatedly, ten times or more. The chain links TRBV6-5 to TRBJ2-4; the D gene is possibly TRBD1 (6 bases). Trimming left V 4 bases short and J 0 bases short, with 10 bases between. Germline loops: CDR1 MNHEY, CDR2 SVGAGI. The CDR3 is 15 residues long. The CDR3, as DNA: TGTGCCAGCAGTTTAGGACAGCTAGCCAAAAACATTCAGTACTTC. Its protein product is CASSLGQLAKNIQYF.

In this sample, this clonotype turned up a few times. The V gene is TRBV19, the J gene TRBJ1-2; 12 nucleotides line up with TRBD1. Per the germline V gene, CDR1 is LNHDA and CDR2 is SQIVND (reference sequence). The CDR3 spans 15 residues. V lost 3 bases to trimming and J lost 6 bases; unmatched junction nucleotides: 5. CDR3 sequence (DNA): TGTGCCAGTAGTATTGAAGGGACAGGGGGCGATGGCTACACCTTC. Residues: CASSIEGTGGDGYTF.

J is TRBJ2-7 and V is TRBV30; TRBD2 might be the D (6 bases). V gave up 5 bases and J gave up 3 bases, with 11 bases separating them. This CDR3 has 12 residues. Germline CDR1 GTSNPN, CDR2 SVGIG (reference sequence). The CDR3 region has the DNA TGTGCCTGGGCCGGGACTGTCTACGAGCAGTACTTC. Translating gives CAWAGTVYEQYF.

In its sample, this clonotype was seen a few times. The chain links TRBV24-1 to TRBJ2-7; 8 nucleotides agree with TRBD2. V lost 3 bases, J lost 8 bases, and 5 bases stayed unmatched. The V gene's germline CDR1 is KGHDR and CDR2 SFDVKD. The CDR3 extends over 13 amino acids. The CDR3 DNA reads TGTGCCACCAGTGATCCCGGACTAGCTAAGCAGTACTTC. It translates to CATSDPGLAKQYF.

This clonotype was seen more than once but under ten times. The DNA for the CDR3 is TGTGCCAGCAGCTTAGAGGGGTGGAACGGAGGAATAGCCGTCCCCTCCTACGAGCAGTACTTC. It codes for CASSLEGWNGGIAVPSYEQYF. V usage is TRBV11-3 and J usage is TRBJ2-7; maybe TRBD2 (5 bases). With 0 bases removed from V and 0 bases from J, the gap between germline ends came to 27 bases. The CDR3 is 21 amino acids. Germline assignment: CDR1 SGHNT and CDR2 YENEEA.

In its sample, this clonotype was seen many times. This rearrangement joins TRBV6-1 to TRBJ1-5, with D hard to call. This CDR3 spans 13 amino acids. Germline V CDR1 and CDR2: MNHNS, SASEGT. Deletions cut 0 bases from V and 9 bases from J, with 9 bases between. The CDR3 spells CASSEAPVRPQHF. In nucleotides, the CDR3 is TGTGCCAGCAGTGAAGCGCCGGTGAGGCCCCAGCATTTT.

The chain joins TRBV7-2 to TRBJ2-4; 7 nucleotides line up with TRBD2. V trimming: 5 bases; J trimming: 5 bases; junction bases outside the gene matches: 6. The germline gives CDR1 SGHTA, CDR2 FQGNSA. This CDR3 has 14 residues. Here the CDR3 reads CASSRTRGENIQYF. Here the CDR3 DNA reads TGTGCCAGCAGCCGCACCCGGGGGGAAAACATTCAGTACTTC.

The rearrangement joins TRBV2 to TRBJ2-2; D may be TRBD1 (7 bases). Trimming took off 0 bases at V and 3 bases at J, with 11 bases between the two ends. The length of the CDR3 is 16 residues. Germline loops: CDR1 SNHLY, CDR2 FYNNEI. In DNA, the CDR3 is TGTGCCAGCAGTGAAGCCAGGGGGGCGGACACCGGGGAGCTGTTTTTT. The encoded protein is CASSEARGADTGELFF.

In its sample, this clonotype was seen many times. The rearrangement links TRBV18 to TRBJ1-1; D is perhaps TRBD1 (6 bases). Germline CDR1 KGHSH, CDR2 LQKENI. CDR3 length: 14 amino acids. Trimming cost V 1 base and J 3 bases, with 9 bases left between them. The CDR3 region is CASSPRAGDTEAFF. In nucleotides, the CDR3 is TGTGCCAGCTCACCACGGGCAGGGGACACTGAAGCTTTCTTT. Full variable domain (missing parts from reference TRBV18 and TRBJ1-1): NAGVMQNPRHLVRRRGQEARLRCSPMKGHSHVYWYRQLPEEGLKFMVYLQKENIIDESGMPKERFSAEFPKEGPSILRIQQVVRGDSAAYFCASSPRAGDTEAFFGQGTRLTVV.

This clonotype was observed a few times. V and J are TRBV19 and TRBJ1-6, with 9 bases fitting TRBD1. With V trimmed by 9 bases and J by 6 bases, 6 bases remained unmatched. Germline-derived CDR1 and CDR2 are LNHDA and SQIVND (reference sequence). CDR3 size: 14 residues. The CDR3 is CASGTGMSNSPLHF. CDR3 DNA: TGTGCCAGCGGGACAGGGATGAGTAATTCACCCCTCCACTTT.

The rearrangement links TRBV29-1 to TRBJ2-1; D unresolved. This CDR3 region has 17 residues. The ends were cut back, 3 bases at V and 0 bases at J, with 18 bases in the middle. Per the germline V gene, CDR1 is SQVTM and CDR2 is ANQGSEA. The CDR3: CSVDILGVESSYNEQFF. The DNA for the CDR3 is TGCAGCGTTGATATCCTGGGCGTAGAGAGCTCCTACAATGAGCAGTTCTTC.

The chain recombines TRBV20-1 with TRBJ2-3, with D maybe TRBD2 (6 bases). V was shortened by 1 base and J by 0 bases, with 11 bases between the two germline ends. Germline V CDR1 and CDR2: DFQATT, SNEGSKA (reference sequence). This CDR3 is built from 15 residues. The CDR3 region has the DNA TGCAGTGCTAGAGGGCCGCTAGCGAGCACAGATACGCAGTATTTT. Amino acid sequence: CSARGPLASTDTQYF.

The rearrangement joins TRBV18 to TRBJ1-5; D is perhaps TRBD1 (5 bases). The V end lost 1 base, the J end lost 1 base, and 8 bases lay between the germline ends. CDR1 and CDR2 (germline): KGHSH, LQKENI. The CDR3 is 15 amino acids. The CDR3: CASSPLAGSNQPQHF. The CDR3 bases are TGTGCCAGCTCACCACTCGCAGGGAGCAATCAGCCCCAGCATTTT. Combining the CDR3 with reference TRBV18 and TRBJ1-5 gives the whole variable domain NAGVMQNPRHLVRRRGQEARLRCSPMKGHSHVYWYRQLPEEGLKFMVYLQKENIIDESGMPKERFSAEFPKEGPSILRIQQVVRGDSAAYFCASSPLAGSNQPQHFGDGTRLSIL.

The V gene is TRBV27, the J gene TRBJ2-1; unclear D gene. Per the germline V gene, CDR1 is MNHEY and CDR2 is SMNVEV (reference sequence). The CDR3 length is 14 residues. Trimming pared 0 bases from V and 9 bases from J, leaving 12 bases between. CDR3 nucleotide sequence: TGTGCCAGCAGTTTATCGCCCCGAAGCCCTGAGCAGTTCTTC. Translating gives CASSLSPRSPEQFF.

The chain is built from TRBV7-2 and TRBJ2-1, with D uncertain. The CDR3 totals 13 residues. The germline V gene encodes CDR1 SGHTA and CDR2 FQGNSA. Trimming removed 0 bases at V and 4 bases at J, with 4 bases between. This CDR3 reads CASSLANYNEQFF. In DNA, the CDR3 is TGTGCCAGCAGCTTAGCTAATTACAATGAGCAGTTCTTC.

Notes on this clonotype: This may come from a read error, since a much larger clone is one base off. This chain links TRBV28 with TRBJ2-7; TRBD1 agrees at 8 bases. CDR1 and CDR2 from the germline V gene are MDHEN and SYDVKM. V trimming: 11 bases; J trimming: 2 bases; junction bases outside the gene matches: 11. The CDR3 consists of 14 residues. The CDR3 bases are TGTGCCGCCTCGACCGGGACAGGAGCCTACGAGCAGTACTTC. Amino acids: CAASTGTGAYEQYF.

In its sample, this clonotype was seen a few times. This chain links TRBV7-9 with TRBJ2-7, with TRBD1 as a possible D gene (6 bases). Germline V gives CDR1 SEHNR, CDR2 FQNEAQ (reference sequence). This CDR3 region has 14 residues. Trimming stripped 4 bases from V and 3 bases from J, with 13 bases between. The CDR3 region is CASSSGHHFYEQYF. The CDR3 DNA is TGTGCCAGCAGCTCGGGACACCACTTCTACGAGCAGTACTTC.

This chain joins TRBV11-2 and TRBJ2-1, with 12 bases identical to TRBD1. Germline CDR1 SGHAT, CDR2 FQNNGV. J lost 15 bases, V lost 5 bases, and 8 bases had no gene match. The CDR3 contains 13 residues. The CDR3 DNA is TGTGCCAGCAGCCCAGGGACAGGGGGCTTTCTGTTCTTC. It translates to CASSPGTGGFLFF.

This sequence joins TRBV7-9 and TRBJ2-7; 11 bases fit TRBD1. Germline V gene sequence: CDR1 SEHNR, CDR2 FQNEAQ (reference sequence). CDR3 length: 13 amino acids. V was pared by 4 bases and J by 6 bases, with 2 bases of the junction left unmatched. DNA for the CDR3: TGTGCCAGCAGCTGGGACAGGGGGATCGAGCAGTACTTC. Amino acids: CASSWDRGIEQYF.